These 25 T cell receptor beta chains were all obtained from the same sample, sequenced in a study of shared T cell receptors in the human thymus. TCRdb's table, derived via immunoSEQ multiplex PCR, lists solely in-frame clones and lacks some. The sample contains roughly 560,000 clones, approximately 80% of which appear only once. The same sample was also studied in work on human thymus T cells.

Source material: thymocytes. Every receptor here comes from a boy younger than two with a congenital heart defect.

The V gene is TRBV28, the J gene TRBJ2-1; 13 bases map to TRBD2. The CDR3 loop spans 16 amino acids. J was trimmed by 3 bases and V by 5 bases; bases with no gene match: 4. In germline, CDR1 is MDHEN, CDR2 SYDVKM. CDR3 DNA: TGTGCCAGCAGTGCCGGACTAGCGGGAGTCTACAATGAGCAGTTCTTC. As protein: CASSAGLAGVYNEQFF. Supplemented by reference TRBV28 and TRBJ2-1, the full variable domain reads DVKVTQSSRYLVKRTGEKVFLECVQDMDHENMFWYRQDPGLGLRLIYFSYDVKMKEKGDIPEGYSVSREKKERFSLILESASTNQTSMYLCASSAGLAGVYNEQFFGPGTRLTVL.

This clone was recorded a few times. The chain uses TRBV19 and TRBJ2-3, with TRBD1 matching 11 bases. V lost 7 bases to trimming and J lost 5 bases; unmatched junction nucleotides: 14. CDR3 length equals 17 residues. CDR1 and CDR2 from the germline V gene are LNHDA and SQIVND (reference sequence). In nucleotides, the CDR3 is TGTGCCAGTACCACAAGACGGACAGGGGGCGGCGGAGATACGCAGTATTTT. As protein: CASTTRRTGGGGDTQYF.

The chain is built from TRBV6-5 and TRBJ2-1; D uncertain. The germline V gene has CDR1 MNHEY and CDR2 SVGAGI. Trimming removed 7 bases at V and 0 bases at J, with 13 bases between. The CDR3 sequence is 15 residues long. Written as DNA, the CDR3 is TGTGCCAGCACCAATCCGGAGAGCTCCTACAATGAGCAGTTCTTC. Encoded protein: CASTNPESSYNEQFF.

The chain links TRBV29-1 to TRBJ2-3; TRBD1 is a possible D gene (6 bases). V was clipped by 6 bases and J by 6 bases, with 16 bases between them. CDR1 and CDR2 (germline): SQVTM, ANQGSEA. The CDR3 consists of 13 residues. The CDR3 bases are TGCAGCGTCCTAGGGGGAGAAAGGGATACGCAGTATTTT. Encoded protein: CSVLGGERDTQYF.

The chain carries TRBV9 and TRBJ2-6; 7 nucleotides line up with TRBD2. With 3 bases clipped from V and 6 bases from J, the junction kept 6 bases outside the gene matches. The CDR3 spans 15 residues. CDR1 is SGDLS, CDR2 YYNGEE, per germline. DNA for the CDR3: TGTGCCAGCAGCGCGTTGGGGGGGTTGGCCAACGTCCTGACTTTC. As protein: CASSALGGLANVLTF.

V is TRBV5-1 and J is TRBJ2-7, with 11 bases lining up with TRBD2. Per the germline V gene, CDR1 is SGHRS and CDR2 is YFSETQ. This CDR3 spans 14 amino acids. V was pared by 4 bases and J by 2 bases, with 2 bases of the junction left unmatched. The CDR3 bases are TGCGCCAGCAGCGGGGGACTAGCGGCCTACGAGCAGTACTTC. Protein product: CASSGGLAAYEQYF.

V usage is TRBV14 and J usage is TRBJ2-2, with TRBD2 identical over 9 bases. V was clipped by 0 bases and J by 0 bases; unmatched bases: 8. Germline V lookup: CDR1 SGHDN, CDR2 FVKESK. The CDR3 has 19 amino acids. CDR3: CASSQEVRLAGSNTGELFF. The CDR3 DNA follows: TGTGCCAGCAGCCAAGAGGTTCGCCTAGCGGGATCGAACACCGGGGAGCTGTTTTTT.

This clone was detected a few times. V gene TRBV10-3 combines with J gene TRBJ1-1; TRBD1 matches at 7 bases. Germline assignment: CDR1 ENHRY and CDR2 SYGVKD. The CDR3 totals 17 residues. The trim removed 5 bases at V and 5 bases at J, leaving 17 bases unmatched. The CDR3 nucleotides read TGTGCCATCAGTCCTGACAGGGCCCCAACGGTATGGACTGAAGCTTTCTTT. Its translation is CAISPDRAPTVWTEAFF.

V and J are TRBV29-1 and TRBJ2-1, with TRBD2 matching 7 bases. With 6 bases clipped from V and 0 bases from J, the junction kept 14 bases outside the gene matches. This CDR3 has 17 residues. Germline V gene data show CDR1 as SQVTM and CDR2 as ANQGSEA. CDR3 nucleotides: TGCAGCGTCGGAGGTGGGGGGAGGGGAAGCTCCTACAATGAGCAGTTCTTC. It is translated as CSVGGGGRGSSYNEQFF.

This chain uses TRBV5-6 with TRBJ2-7; TRBD2 is a possible D gene (6 bases). The CDR3 runs to 15 residues. Trimming took 7 bases from V and 2 from J, leaving 19 bases between them. Germline-derived CDR1 and CDR2 are SGHDT and YYEEEE. The CDR3 reads CASLASSGPTYEQYF. The DNA for the CDR3 is TGTGCCAGCCTTGCTTCGAGCGGGCCCACCTACGAGCAGTACTTC.

The chain joins TRBV5-1 to TRBJ2-3; 8 bases map to TRBD2. The junction had 15 bases not matched to a gene; V was cut back by 3 bases and J by 3 bases. The CDR3 is 18 amino acids. Germline values: CDR1 SGHRS, CDR2 YFSETQ. CDR3 nucleotide sequence: TGCGCCAGCAGCTCGCCCTGGGCCCCGGGACTAGGAACAGATACGCAGTATTTT. This gives the protein CASSSPWAPGLGTDTQYF.

This clone has just a few counts. The chain uses TRBV14 and TRBJ2-7, with 11 bases identical to TRBD1. The CDR3 runs to 18 residues. The trim removed 0 bases at V and 2 bases at J, leaving 9 bases unmatched. Per germline, CDR1 SGHDN and CDR2 FVKESK. The CDR3 reads CASSQDPDEGQGAYEQYF. DNA of the CDR3: TGTGCCAGCAGCCAAGATCCGGATGAGGGACAGGGGGCCTACGAGCAGTACTTC.

This clone was recorded a few times. J is TRBJ1-2 and V is TRBV4-1; TRBD1 matches at 7 bases. This CDR3 has 17 amino acids. Looked up from germline, CDR1 is MGHRA and CDR2 is YSYEKL. V gave up 2 bases and J gave up 0 bases; unmatched junction bases: 9. Written as DNA, the CDR3 is TGCGCCAGCAGCCAATCCAGGGACAGAGTATCTAACTATGGCTACACCTTC. This encodes CASSQSRDRVSNYGYTF.

The chain is built from TRBV6-1 and TRBJ2-5; 7 bases line up with TRBD1. The CDR3 covers 15 residues. Germline values: CDR1 MNHNS, CDR2 SASEGT. The V segment lost 6 bases and the J segment 0 bases; nucleotides outside the gene matches: 7. For the CDR3, the DNA is TGTGCCAGCAGGACGCCGGGACAGTACCAAGAGACCCAGTACTTC. The encoded protein is CASRTPGQYQETQYF.

The DNA for the CDR3 is TGCGCCAGCAGCCAAGATGGGTACCCCTCGGGGGATACGCAGTATTTT. Translated: CASSQDGYPSGDTQYF. The rearrangement links TRBV4-3 to TRBJ2-3; weak D call: TRBD2 (5 bases). Germline V CDR1 and CDR2: LGHNA, YSLEER. This CDR3 has 16 residues. Trimming took 0 bases from V and 6 from J, leaving 16 bases between them.

The chain links TRBV5-1 to TRBJ2-7; maybe TRBD1 (5 bases). Germline-derived CDR1 and CDR2 are SGHRS and YFSETQ. V dropped 4 bases and J dropped 0 bases, with 14 bases sitting between them. This CDR3 is 15 amino acids long. The CDR3 is CASSLTATASYEQYF. CDR3 DNA sequence: TGCGCCAGCAGCCTGACAGCTACGGCCTCCTACGAGCAGTACTTC.

This chain connects TRBV6-1 to TRBJ2-7; tentative D call: TRBD2 (6 bases). The CDR3 consists of 17 residues. Trimming removed 0 bases from V and 3 bases from J, with 18 bases in between. Germline V lookup: CDR1 MNHNS, CDR2 SASEGT. In DNA, the CDR3 is TGTGCCAGCAGTGAAGCGGGGGGTTGGGGGGACCACTACGAGCAGTACTTC. This encodes CASSEAGGWGDHYEQYF.

The gene calls are TRBV28 and TRBJ1-2; the D gene is possibly TRBD1 (5 bases). Germline values: CDR1 MDHEN, CDR2 SYDVKM. V lost 7 bases, J lost 4 bases, and 19 bases lay in between. The CDR3 spans 15 residues. The CDR3 region is CASTIGGTGVYGYTF. CDR3 nucleotide sequence: TGTGCCAGCACGATCGGAGGGACTGGGGTCTATGGCTACACCTTC.

This sequence joins TRBV7-2 and TRBJ2-3; the D gene is possibly TRBD2 (10 bases). The V and J ends lost 5 bases and 0 bases respectively, with 24 bases between them. The length of the CDR3 is 19 residues. Germline V gives CDR1 SGHTA, CDR2 FQGNSA. The DNA of the CDR3 is TGTGCCAGCAGCCGGACAGGGGCTAGCGGGGGAGCTAGCACAGATACGCAGTATTTT. This translates into CASSRTGASGGASTDTQYF.

The rearrangement links TRBV27 to TRBJ1-2, with D maybe TRBD1 (5 bases). Germline V gene data show CDR1 as MNHEY and CDR2 as SMNVEV (reference sequence). This CDR3 is 12 amino acids long. V lost 6 bases and J 6 bases, leaving 11 bases between the germline ends. The DNA for the CDR3 is TGTGCCAGCAGCCCCGGAGGGGATGGCTACACCTTC. Amino acids: CASSPGGDGYTF.

This chain connects TRBV6-1 to TRBJ2-7; 10 bases map to TRBD1. Germline V lookup: CDR1 MNHNS, CDR2 SASEGT. V was pared by 5 bases and J by 2 bases, with 6 bases of the junction left unmatched. The CDR3 covers 15 residues. This CDR3 reads CASSPDRGRTYEQYF. CDR3 DNA: TGTGCCAGCAGTCCAGACAGGGGGCGCACCTACGAGCAGTACTTC.

The V call is TRBV6-5, the J call TRBJ2-7, with 7 bases identical to TRBD1. The CDR3 sequence is 14 residues long. The junction had 9 bases not matched to a gene; V was cut back by 5 bases and J by 5 bases. The germline V gene encodes CDR1 MNHEY and CDR2 SVGAGI. Here the CDR3 DNA reads TGTGCCAGCAGTGACAGGGAGACCATCGACGAGCAGTACTTC. Its translation: CASSDRETIDEQYF.

The V and J genes are TRBV10-3 and TRBJ1-2; D is possibly TRBD1 (6 bases). Germline CDR1 ENHRY, CDR2 SYGVKD. The CDR3 runs 13 residues. V lost 3 bases and J lost 4, with 9 bases in between. The CDR3 here is CAISELDSYGYTF. CDR3 DNA sequence: TGTGCCATCAGTGAATTGGACAGCTATGGCTACACCTTC.

The chain couples TRBV12-5 to TRBJ1-5; 10 nucleotides match TRBD1. Germline V gene sequence: CDR1 LGHNT, CDR2 FRNRAP. The CDR3 runs to 16 residues. The V and J ends lost 8 bases and 5 bases, in that order; junction bases with no gene match: 12. CDR3 bases: TGTGCTAGTTGTGGCTCCCGGGACAGGGGTCATCAGCCCCAGCATTTT. Its protein is CASCGSRDRGHQPQHF.

The rearrangement joins TRBV5-1 to TRBJ1-2, with 7 nucleotides matching TRBD1. Germline V CDR1 and CDR2: SGHRS, YFSETQ. The CDR3 loop spans 13 amino acids. V trimming: 4 bases; J trimming: 3 bases; junction bases outside the gene matches: 3. CDR3 in DNA: TGCGCCAGCAGCGGGGACAGCGACTATGGCTACACCTTC. This translates into CASSGDSDYGYTF.